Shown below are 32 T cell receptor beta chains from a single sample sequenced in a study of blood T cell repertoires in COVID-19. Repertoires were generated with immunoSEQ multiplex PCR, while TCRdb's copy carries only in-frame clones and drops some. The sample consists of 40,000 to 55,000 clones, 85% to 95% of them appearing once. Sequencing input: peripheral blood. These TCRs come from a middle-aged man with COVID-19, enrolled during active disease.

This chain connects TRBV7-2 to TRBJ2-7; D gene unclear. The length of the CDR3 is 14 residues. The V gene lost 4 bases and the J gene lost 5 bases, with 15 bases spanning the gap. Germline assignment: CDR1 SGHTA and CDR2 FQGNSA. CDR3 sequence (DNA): TGTGCCAGCAGCTACAAAACTACCCCCCACGAGCAGTACTTC. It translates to CASSYKTTPHEQYF.

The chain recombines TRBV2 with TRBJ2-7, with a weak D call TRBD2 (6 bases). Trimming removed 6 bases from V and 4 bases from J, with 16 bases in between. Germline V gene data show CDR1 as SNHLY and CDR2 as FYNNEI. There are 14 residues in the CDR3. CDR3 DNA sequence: TGTGCCAGCAGACCAACTAGCAACGATTACGAGCAGTACTTC. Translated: CASRPTSNDYEQYF.

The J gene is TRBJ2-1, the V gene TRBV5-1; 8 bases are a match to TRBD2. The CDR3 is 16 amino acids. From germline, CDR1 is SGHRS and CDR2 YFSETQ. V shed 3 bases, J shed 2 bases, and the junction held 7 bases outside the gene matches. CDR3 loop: CASSSRSGGTYNEQFF. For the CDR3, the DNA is TGCGCCAGCAGCTCCAGAAGCGGGGGCACCTACAATGAGCAGTTCTTC.

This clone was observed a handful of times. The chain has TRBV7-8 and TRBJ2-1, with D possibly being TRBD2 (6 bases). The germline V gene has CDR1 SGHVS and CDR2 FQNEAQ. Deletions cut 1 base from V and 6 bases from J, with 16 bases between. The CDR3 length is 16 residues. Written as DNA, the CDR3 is TGTGCCAGCAGCTTAGTGGGTGGGACTGCCCTCAATGAGCAGTTCTTC. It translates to CASSLVGGTALNEQFF.

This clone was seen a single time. The chain's CDR3 is CSVVWLAGPSGETQYF. The CDR3 coding sequence is TGCAGCGTTGTTTGGCTAGCGGGCCCCTCGGGAGAGACCCAGTACTTC. This chain uses TRBV29-1 with TRBJ2-5; 8 bases map to TRBD2. The CDR3 consists of 16 residues. Trimming took 4 bases from V and 4 from J; bases not matched to a gene: 14. Germline loops: CDR1 SQVTM, CDR2 ANQGSEA.

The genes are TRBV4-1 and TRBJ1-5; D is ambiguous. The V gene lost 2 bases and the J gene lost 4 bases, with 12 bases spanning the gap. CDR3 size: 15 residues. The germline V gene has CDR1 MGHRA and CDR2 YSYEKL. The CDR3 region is CASSQSPFRNQPQHF. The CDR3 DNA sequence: TGCGCCAGCAGCCAATCGCCTTTCAGAAATCAGCCCCAGCATTTT.

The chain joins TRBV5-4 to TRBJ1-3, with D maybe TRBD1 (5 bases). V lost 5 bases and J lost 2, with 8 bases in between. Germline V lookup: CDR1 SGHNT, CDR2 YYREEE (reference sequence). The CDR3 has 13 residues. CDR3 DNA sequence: TGTGCCAGCAGAGCGGGGGCTGGAAACACCATATATTTT. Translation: CASRAGAGNTIYF.

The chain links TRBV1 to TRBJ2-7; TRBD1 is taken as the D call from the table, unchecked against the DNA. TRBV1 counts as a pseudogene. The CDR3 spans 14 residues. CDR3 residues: CTSSLDSKSYEQYF. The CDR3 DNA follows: TGCACCAGCAGCCTCGACAGCAAATCCTACGAGCAGTACTTC.

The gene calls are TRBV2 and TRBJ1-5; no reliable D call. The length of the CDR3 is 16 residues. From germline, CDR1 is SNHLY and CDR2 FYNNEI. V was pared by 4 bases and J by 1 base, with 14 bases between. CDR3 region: CASSAAGVGSNQPQHF. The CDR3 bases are TGTGCCAGCAGTGCGGCCGGGGTAGGGAGCAATCAGCCCCAGCATTTT.

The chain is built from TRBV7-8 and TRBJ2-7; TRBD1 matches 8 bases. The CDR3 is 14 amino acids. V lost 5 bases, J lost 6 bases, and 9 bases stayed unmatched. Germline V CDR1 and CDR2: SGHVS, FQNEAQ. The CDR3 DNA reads TGTGCCAGCAGCCGAGACAGGGGCCTTGGCGAGCAGTACTTC. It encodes CASSRDRGLGEQYF.

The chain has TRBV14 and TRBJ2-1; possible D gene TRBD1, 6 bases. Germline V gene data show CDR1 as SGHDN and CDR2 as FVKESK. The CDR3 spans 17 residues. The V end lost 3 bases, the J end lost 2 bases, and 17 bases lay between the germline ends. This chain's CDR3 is CASSQAIWGPPYNEQFF. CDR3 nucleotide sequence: TGTGCCAGCAGCCAGGCCATCTGGGGGCCCCCCTACAATGAGCAGTTCTTC.

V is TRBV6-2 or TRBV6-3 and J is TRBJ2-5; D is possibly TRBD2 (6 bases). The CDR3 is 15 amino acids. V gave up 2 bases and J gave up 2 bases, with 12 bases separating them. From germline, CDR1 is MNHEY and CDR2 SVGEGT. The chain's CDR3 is CASSYLAGRQETQYF. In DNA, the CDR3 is TGTGCCAGCAGTTACCTTGCGGGACGACAAGAGACCCAGTACTTC.

The CDR3 DNA follows: TGTGCCAGTACCGCGGGACAGGCTAACTATGGCTACACCTTC. Amino acid sequence: CASTAGQANYGYTF. V and J are TRBV19 and TRBJ1-2; 8 nucleotides match TRBD1. Losses at the gene ends were 7 bases for V and 0 bases for J; bases not matched to a gene: 4. The length of the CDR3 is 14 residues. CDR1 LNHDA and CDR2 SQIVND come from the germline V gene (reference sequence).

The CDR3 region is CASSSVGLTPSWSGELFF. CDR3 bases: TGCGCCAGCAGCTCCGTGGGACTTACTCCCAGTTGGTCCGGGGAGCTGTTTTTT. This chain uses TRBV5-1 with TRBJ2-2; TRBD2 might be the D (6 bases). The germline V gene encodes CDR1 SGHRS and CDR2 YFSETQ. The V end lost 3 bases, the J end lost 6 bases, and 24 bases lay between the germline ends. The CDR3 covers 18 residues.

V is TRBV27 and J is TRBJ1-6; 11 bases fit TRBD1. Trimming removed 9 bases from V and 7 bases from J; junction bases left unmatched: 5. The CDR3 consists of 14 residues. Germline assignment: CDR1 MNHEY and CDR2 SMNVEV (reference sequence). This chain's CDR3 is CARGTGGGNSPLHF. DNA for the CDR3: TGTGCCAGAGGGACAGGGGGTGGAAATTCACCCCTCCACTTT.

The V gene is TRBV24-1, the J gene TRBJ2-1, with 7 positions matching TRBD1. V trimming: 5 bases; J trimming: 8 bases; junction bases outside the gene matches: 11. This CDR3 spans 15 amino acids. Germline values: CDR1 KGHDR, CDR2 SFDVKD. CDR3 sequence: CATSAPNRGLDEQFF. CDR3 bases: TGTGCCACCAGTGCTCCCAACAGGGGATTGGATGAGCAGTTCTTC.

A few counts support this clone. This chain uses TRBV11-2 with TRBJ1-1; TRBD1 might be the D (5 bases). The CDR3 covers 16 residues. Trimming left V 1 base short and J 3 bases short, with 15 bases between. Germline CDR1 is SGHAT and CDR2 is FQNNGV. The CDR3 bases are TGTGCCAGCAGCTTAGCGCGCGGGGGAAGGGACACTGAAGCTTTCTTT. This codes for CASSLARGGRDTEAFF. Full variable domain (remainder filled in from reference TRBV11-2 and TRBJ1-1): EAGVAQSPRYKIIEKRQSVAFWCNPISGHATLYWYQQILGQGPKLLIQFQNNGVVDDSQLPKDRFSAERLKGVDSTLKIQPAKLEDSAVYLCASSLARGGRDTEAFFGQGTRLTVV.

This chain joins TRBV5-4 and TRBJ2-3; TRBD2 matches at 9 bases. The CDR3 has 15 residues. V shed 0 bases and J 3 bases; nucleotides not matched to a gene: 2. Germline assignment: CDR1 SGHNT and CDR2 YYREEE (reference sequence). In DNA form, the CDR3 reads TGTGCCAGCAGCTTGGATGGACTAGCGACAGATACGCAGTATTTT. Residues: CASSLDGLATDTQYF. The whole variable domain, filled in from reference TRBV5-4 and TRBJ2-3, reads ETGVTQSPTHLIKTRGQQVTLRCSSQSGHNTVSWYQQALGQGPQFIFQYYREEENGRGNFPPRFSGLQFPNYSSELNVNALELDDSALYLCASSLDGLATDTQYFGPGTRLTVL.

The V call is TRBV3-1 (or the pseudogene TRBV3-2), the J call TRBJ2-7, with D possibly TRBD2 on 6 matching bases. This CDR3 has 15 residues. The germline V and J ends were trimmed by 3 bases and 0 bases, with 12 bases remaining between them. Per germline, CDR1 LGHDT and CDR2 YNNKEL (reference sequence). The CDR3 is CASSQELAASYEQYF. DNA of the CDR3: TGTGCCAGCAGCCAGGAACTAGCCGCCTCCTACGAGCAGTACTTC.

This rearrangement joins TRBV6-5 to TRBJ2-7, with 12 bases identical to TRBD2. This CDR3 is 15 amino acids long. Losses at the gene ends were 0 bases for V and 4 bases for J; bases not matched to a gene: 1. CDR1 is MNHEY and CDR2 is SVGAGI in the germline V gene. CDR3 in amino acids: CASSYSLAGGYEQYF. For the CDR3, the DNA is TGTGCCAGCAGTTACTCTCTAGCGGGAGGGTACGAGCAGTACTTC.

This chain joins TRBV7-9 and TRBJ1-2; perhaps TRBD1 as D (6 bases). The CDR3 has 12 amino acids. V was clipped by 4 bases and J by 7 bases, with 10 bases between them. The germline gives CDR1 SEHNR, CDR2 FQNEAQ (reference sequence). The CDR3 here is CASSSGALGYTF. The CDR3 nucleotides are TGTGCCAGCAGCTCAGGGGCTCTTGGCTACACCTTC.

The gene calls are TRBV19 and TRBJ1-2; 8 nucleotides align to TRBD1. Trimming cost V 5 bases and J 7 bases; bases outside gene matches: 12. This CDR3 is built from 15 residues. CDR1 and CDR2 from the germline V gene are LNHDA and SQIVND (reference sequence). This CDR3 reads CASSPRNRGFAGYTF. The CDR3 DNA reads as TGTGCCAGTAGTCCTCGAAACAGGGGGTTTGCTGGCTACACCTTC. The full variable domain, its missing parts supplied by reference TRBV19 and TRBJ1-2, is DGGITQSPKYLFRKEGQNVTLSCEQNLNHDAMYWYRQDPGQGLRLIYYSQIVNDFQKGDIAEGYSVSREKKESFPLTVTSAQKNPTAFYLCASSPRNRGFAGYTFGSGTRLTVV.

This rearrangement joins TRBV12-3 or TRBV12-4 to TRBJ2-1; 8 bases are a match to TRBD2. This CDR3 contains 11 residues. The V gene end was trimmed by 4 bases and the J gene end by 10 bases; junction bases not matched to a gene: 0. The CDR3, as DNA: TGTGCCAGCAGTTGGACTAGCGAGCAGTTCTTC. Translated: CASSWTSEQFF.

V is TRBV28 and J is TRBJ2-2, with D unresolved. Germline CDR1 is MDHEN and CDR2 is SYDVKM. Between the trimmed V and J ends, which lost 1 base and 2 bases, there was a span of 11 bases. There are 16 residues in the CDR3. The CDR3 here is CASSLLSTFNTGELFF. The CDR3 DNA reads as TGTGCCAGCAGTTTATTATCTACCTTCAACACCGGGGAGCTGTTTTTT.

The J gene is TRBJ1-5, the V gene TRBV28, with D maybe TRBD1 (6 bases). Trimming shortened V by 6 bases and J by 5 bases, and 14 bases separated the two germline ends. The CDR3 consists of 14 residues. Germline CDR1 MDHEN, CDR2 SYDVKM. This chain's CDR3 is CASRTGTYYQPQHF. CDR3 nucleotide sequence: TGTGCCAGCAGGACCGGGACATACTATCAGCCCCAGCATTTT. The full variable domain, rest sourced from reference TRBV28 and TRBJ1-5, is DVKVTQSSRYLVKRTGEKVFLECVQDMDHENMFWYRQDPGLGLRLIYFSYDVKMKEKGDIPEGYSVSREKKERFSLILESASTNQTSMYLCASRTGTYYQPQHFGDGTRLSIL.

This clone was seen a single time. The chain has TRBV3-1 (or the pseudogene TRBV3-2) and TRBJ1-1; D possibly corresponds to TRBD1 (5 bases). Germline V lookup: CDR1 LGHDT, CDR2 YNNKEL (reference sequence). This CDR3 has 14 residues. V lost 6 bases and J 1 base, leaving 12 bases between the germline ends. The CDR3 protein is CASSRGGRNTEAFF. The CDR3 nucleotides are TGTGCCAGCAGTCGGGGGGGAAGGAACACTGAAGCTTTCTTT.

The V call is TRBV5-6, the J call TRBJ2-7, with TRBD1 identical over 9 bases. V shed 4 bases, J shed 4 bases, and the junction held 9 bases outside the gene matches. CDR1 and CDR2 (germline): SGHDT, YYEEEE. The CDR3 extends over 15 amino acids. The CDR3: CASSHTGQGSYEQYF. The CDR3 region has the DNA TGTGCCAGCAGCCACACGGGACAGGGCTCGTACGAGCAGTACTTC.

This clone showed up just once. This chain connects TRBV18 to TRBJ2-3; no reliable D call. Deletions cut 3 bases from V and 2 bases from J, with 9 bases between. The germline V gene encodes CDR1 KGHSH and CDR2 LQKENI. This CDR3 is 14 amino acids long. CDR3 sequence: CASSPPSLTDTQYF. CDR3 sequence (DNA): TGTGCCAGCTCACCTCCGTCCCTCACAGATACGCAGTATTTT.

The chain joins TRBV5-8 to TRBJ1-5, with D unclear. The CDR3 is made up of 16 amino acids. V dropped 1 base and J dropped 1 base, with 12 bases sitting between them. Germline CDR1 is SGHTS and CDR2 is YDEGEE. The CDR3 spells CASSLNAGGSNQPQHF. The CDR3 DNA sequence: TGTGCCAGCAGCTTGAACGCAGGAGGAAGCAATCAGCCCCAGCATTTT.

The CDR3 nucleotides read TGTGCCAGCAGCGCTCGACACAGGGCTTCCTCTGGAAACACCATATATTTT. This encodes CASSARHRASSGNTIYF. This chain connects TRBV9 to TRBJ1-3, with D tentatively TRBD1 (6 bases). V lost 3 bases, J lost 0 bases, and 16 bases lay in between. The CDR3 spans 17 residues. Germline V lookup: CDR1 SGDLS, CDR2 YYNGEE.

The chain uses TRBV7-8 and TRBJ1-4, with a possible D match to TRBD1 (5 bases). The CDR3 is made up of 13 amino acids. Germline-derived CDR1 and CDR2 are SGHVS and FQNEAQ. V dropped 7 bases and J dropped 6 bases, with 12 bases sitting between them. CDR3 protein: CASTPGVYEKLFF. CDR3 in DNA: TGTGCCAGCACCCCGGGGGTGTATGAAAAACTGTTTTTT.

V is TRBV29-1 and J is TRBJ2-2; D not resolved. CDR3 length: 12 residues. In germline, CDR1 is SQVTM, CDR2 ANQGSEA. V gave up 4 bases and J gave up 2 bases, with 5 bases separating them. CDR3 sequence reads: CSVGGNTGELFF. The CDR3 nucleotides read TGCAGCGTTGGAGGTAACACCGGGGAGCTGTTTTTT.